This T cell receptor beta chain emerged from a study of blood T cell repertoires in COVID-19. Study details: Specimens from acute and convalescent COVID-19 originated in the United States, Italy and Spain. The analysed material was cDNA or gDNA that came from T cells, B-cell-depleted T cells, or PBMCs.

In the authors' workflow: Counts of nucleated cells, estimated from reference gene primer amplification, were obtained. Only in-frame clones appear in the TCRdb table, and some are missing; sequencing was by immunoSEQ multiplex PCR. The DNA was the basis for D and trimming; V, J and clone size are from that table. The sample holds about 24,000 clones; 70% to 90% are singletons and the top ten take roughly an eighth. Germline assignment: CDR1 LNHDA and CDR2 SQIVND (reference sequence). Trimming stripped 5 bases from V and 9 bases from J, with 10 bases between. This CDR3 is 12 amino acids long. The sequenced sample was peripheral blood. The chain recombines TRBV19 with TRBJ2-2; D gene ambiguous. This receptor was obtained from a woman older than 75 with active or convalescent COVID-19. CDR3 in DNA: TGTGCCAGTAGTCCCTCTATCCGGGAGCTGTTTTTT. Translated: CASSPSIRELFF.